The 16 T cell receptor beta chains below all came from one sample that was sequenced in a study of identical twins (TCRdb year 2016). Library generation was performed with 5' RACE. The instrument given in TCRdb is Illumina HiSeq 2000. TCRdb applied fastp at Q25 and MiXCR to the public reads, then kept only in-frame beta chains. Each CDR3 protein gets just one entry, which takes the most common genes and DNA from the rows behind it. A total of more than 600,000 distinct CDR3 sequences appear in this sample, about 20% of them only once. The ten largest clones take up roughly 13% of the sample. The sample was also reused in another study, on T cells expressing NK-cell markers.

Sequenced: PBMCs. Source of these receptors: a woman aged 18-35 years in good health.

The rearrangement links TRBV27 to TRBJ2-1, with 14 bases identical to TRBD2. CDR3 length: 19 amino acids. Germline CDR1 is MNHEY and CDR2 is SMNVEV (reference sequence). The junction had 17 bases not matched to a gene; V was cut back by 7 bases and J by 6 bases. CDR3 sequence reads: CASNRFGLAGGGVGNEQFF. As DNA, the CDR3 is TGTGCCAGCAACCGCTTCGGACTAGCGGGAGGCGGGGTGGGCAATGAGCAGTTCTTC.

This clonotype was counted at least ten times. The chain joins TRBV2 to TRBJ1-4; D unclear. Trimming took 3 bases from V and 0 from J, leaving 8 bases between them. Germline CDR1 is SNHLY and CDR2 is FYNNEI. CDR3 length equals 15 residues. The CDR3 coding sequence is TGTGCCAGCAGTGACGTCGGTACAACTAATGAAAAACTGTTTTTT. Residues: CASSDVGTTNEKLFF.

This clonotype was detected only a few times. The J gene is TRBJ2-3, the V gene TRBV6-1; D is possibly TRBD1 or TRBD2 (7 bases each). Trimming cost V 6 bases and J 1 base, with 11 bases left between them. CDR1 and CDR2 (germline): MNHNS, SASEGT. CDR3 length equals 14 residues. The CDR3 coding sequence is TGTGCCAGCAGGGGAGGGGGCGGCACAGATACGCAGTATTTT. As protein: CASRGGGGTDTQYF.

This clonotype was observed a handful of times. Written as DNA, the CDR3 is TGTGCCATCAAGGTGGGGCAGGAGGACTTCTACGAGCAGTACTTC. Translating gives CAIKVGQEDFYEQYF. The V call is TRBV10-3, the J call TRBJ2-7; D is possibly TRBD1 or TRBD2 (5 bases each). The ends were cut back, 7 bases at V and 3 bases at J, with 19 bases in the middle. Germline V gene sequence: CDR1 ENHRY, CDR2 SYGVKD. The CDR3 spans 15 residues.

In its sample, this clonotype was seen a few times. The chain combines TRBV5-1 with TRBJ2-1; D might be TRBD2 (5 bases). Germline values: CDR1 SGHRS, CDR2 YFSETQ. CDR3 size: 14 residues. Trimming took 3 bases from V and 4 from J, leaving 11 bases between them. This CDR3 is CASSSRRTYNEQFF. In DNA form, the CDR3 reads TGCGCCAGCAGCTCTCGACGGACTTACAATGAGCAGTTCTTC.

The V call is TRBV2, the J call TRBJ2-7; 10 bases are a match to TRBD1. The CDR3 length is 15 residues. Germline CDR1 is SNHLY and CDR2 is FYNNEI. Trimming took 6 bases from V and 6 from J; bases not matched to a gene: 11. Here the CDR3 reads CASRPGTGVQGEQYF. Written as DNA, the CDR3 is TGTGCCAGCAGACCCGGGACAGGGGTTCAGGGCGAGCAGTACTTC.

This clonotype occurred a few times. This chain's CDR3 is CASSVRGTRGNQPQHF. In nucleotides, the CDR3 is TGTGCCAGCAGTGTACGCGGGACGCGAGGAAATCAGCCCCAGCATTTT. The chain couples TRBV12-3 or TRBV12-4 to TRBJ1-5; maybe TRBD1 (5 bases). Trimming stripped 5 bases from V and 4 bases from J, with 18 bases between. This CDR3 is built from 16 residues.

This clonotype was counted between two and nine times. The CDR3 DNA reads as TGTGCCAGCAGCTTCACAGCTAATTCACCCCTCCACTTT. This translates into CASSFTANSPLHF. This chain uses TRBV5-6 with TRBJ1-6; D not resolved. CDR3 size: 13 residues. Per germline, CDR1 SGHDT and CDR2 YYEEEE. Trimming cost V 2 bases and J 6 bases, with 6 bases left between them.

This clonotype was seen more than once but under ten times. J is TRBJ2-7 and V is TRBV6-6; 7 bases match TRBD1. The CDR3 is 13 residues long. Germline CDR1 is MNHNY and CDR2 is SVGAGI (reference sequence). The junction had 12 bases not matched to a gene; V was cut back by 10 bases and J by 6 bases. The CDR3 loop is CAIARDRHLEQYF. The CDR3 DNA reads as TGTGCCATTGCTCGGGACAGACACCTCGAGCAGTACTTC.

There are a few counts of this clonotype. The rearrangement links TRBV7-9 to TRBJ2-3; D might be TRBD1 (6 bases). This CDR3 region has 12 residues. V lost 5 bases and J 9 bases, leaving 12 bases between the germline ends. The germline CDR1 and CDR2 sequences are SEHNR and FQNEAQ (reference sequence). The CDR3 region is CASSDNRDTQYF. The CDR3, as DNA: TGTGCCAGCAGCGATAACAGGGACACGCAGTATTTT.

The chain is built from TRBV11-1 and TRBJ2-1, with 13 bases matching TRBD2. The germline V gene encodes CDR1 SGHAT and CDR2 FQDESV (reference sequence). The CDR3 is 20 amino acids. With V trimmed by 3 bases and J by 0 bases, 11 bases remained unmatched. The CDR3 DNA reads as TGTGCCAGCAGCTTCGGACTAGCGGGAGTTGTTGGGAGCTCCTACAATGAGCAGTTCTTC. Translated: CASSFGLAGVVGSSYNEQFF. The full variable domain, completed using reference TRBV11-1 and TRBJ2-1, is EAEVAQSPRYKITEKSQAVAFWCDPISGHATLYWYRQILGQGPELLVQFQDESVVDDSQLPKDRFSAERLKGVDSTLKIQPAELGDSAMYLCASSFGLAGVVGSSYNEQFFGPGTRLTVL.

This clonotype was observed many times. The chain is built from TRBV27 and TRBJ2-7; D may be TRBD1 (6 bases). The V gene's germline CDR1 is MNHEY and CDR2 SMNVEV (reference sequence). Trimming shortened V by 4 bases and J by 0 bases, and 10 bases separated the two germline ends. CDR3 length equals 14 residues. CDR3 residues: CASSSGVSSYEQYF. CDR3 coding DNA: TGTGCCAGCAGTTCAGGGGTGAGCTCCTACGAGCAGTACTTC.

The chain joins TRBV29-1 to TRBJ2-5; 7 bases agree with TRBD2. J gave up 4 bases and V 3 bases, and 5 bases lay outside the gene matches. Germline assignment: CDR1 SQVTM and CDR2 ANQGSEA. The CDR3 contains 13 residues. This CDR3 is CSVDRASGETQYF. CDR3 coding DNA: TGCAGCGTTGATAGGGCTAGCGGAGAGACCCAGTACTTC. Based on the CDR3 plus reference TRBV29-1 and TRBJ2-5, the full variable domain is SAVISQKPSRDICQRGTSLTIQCQVDSQVTMMFWYRQQPGQSLTLIATANQGSEATYESGFVIDKFPISRPNLTFSTLTVSNMSPEDSSIYLCSVDRASGETQYFGPGTRLLVL.

This clonotype was found a few times. In DNA, the CDR3 is TGTGCCAGCAGCTTATCGGGAAACTCCTACAATGAGCAGTTCTTC. Its protein is CASSLSGNSYNEQFF. The V and J genes are TRBV7-2 and TRBJ2-1, with a weak D call TRBD2 (5 bases). Germline-derived CDR1 and CDR2 are SGHTA and FQGNSA. Trimming stripped 2 bases from V and 0 bases from J, with 8 bases between. This CDR3 region has 15 residues.

This clonotype was seen a few times. The V and J genes are TRBV29-1 and TRBJ2-1, with TRBD2 matching over 7 bases. Germline V gene lookup returns CDR1 SQVTM and CDR2 ANQGSEA. V dropped 4 bases and J dropped 9; count of bases not matched to a gene: 9. The CDR3 contains 13 residues. The CDR3 bases are TGCAGCGTTGTCCGGGGGAGGGTTAGTGAGCAGTTCTTC. Translated, it gives CSVVRGRVSEQFF.

The chain links TRBV6-5 to TRBJ2-7; perhaps TRBD1 as D (5 bases). The CDR3 covers 16 residues. Germline-derived CDR1 and CDR2 are MNHEY and SVGAGI. The V end lost 4 bases, the J end lost 2 bases, and 18 bases lay between the germline ends. CDR3 DNA sequence: TGTGCCAGCAGTTTTCTCCGACCGCAAGGGGCCTACGAGCAGTACTTC. Residues: CASSFLRPQGAYEQYF.